Presented here are 14 T cell receptor beta chains from one specimen sequenced in a study of cytomegalovirus exposure and HLA in healthy donors. The PCR used 60 Vbeta and 13 Jbeta primers. The repertoire was sequenced with immunoSEQ multiplex PCR; TCRdb's copy has only in-frame clones and lacks some. Of 95,000 to 150,000 clones listed, 80% are singletons. The sequencing input was PBMCs. The receptors stem from a female donor in good health and CMV-seronegative.

CDR3 DNA: TGTGCCAGCAGCTTAGATCGTCGAACCGGGGGGCGGGGGACCCAGTACTTC. This codes for CASSLDRRTGGRGTQYF. The chain couples TRBV11-2 to TRBJ2-5, with a tentative D call TRBD2 (7 bases). The V end was cut by 0 bases, the J end by 7 bases, with 21 bases between. The CDR3 has 17 amino acids. CDR1 is SGHAT, CDR2 FQNNGV, per germline.

This clone appeared once. The chain employs TRBV10-3 and TRBJ1-3; the match to TRBD1 covers 8 bases. V was clipped by 3 bases and J by 0 bases; unmatched bases: 7. This CDR3 is built from 17 residues. In germline, CDR1 is ENHRY, CDR2 SYGVKD. The CDR3 nucleotides read TGTGCCATCAGTGACCCCGGGACAGGCCGCTCTGGAAACACCATATATTTT. Its protein is CAISDPGTGRSGNTIYF.

The chain links TRBV15 to TRBJ2-3, with 7 bases aligning to TRBD2. The junction had 5 bases not matched to a gene; V was cut back by 2 bases and J by 0 bases. Per germline, CDR1 LNHNV and CDR2 YYDKDF (reference sequence). This CDR3 spans 16 amino acids. CDR3: CATSRRSGASTDTQYF. In DNA form, the CDR3 reads TGTGCCACCAGCAGAAGGAGCGGGGCTAGCACAGATACGCAGTATTTT. The entire variable domain, with the rest obtained from reference TRBV15 and TRBJ2-3, is as follows: DAMVIQNPRYQVTQFGKPVTLSCSQTLNHNVMYWYQQKSSQAPKLLFHYYDKDFNNEADTPDNFQSRRPNTSFCFLDIRSPGLGDTAMYLCATSRRSGASTDTQYFGPGTRLTVL.

This sequence joins TRBV2 and TRBJ2-5, with TRBD2 matching 16 bases. The V and J ends lost 6 bases and 9 bases, in that order; junction bases with no gene match: 13. This CDR3 is 17 amino acids long. The germline gives CDR1 SNHLY, CDR2 FYNNEI. The CDR3 is CASSPLGLAGGARPQYF. The DNA of the CDR3 is TGTGCCAGCAGCCCTCTGGGACTAGCGGGGGGGGCTCGGCCCCAGTACTTC.

This clone was picked up a small number of times. The chain employs TRBV25-1 and TRBJ2-2, with 8 bases lining up with TRBD1. CDR3 length: 15 residues. CDR1 MGHDK and CDR2 SYGVNS come from the germline V gene. The ends lost 2 bases at V and 6 bases at J; junction bases unmatched: 5. CDR3 nucleotide sequence: TGTGCCAGCAGTGAAATGGCAGGGGGCCCCGGGGAGCTGTTTTTT. It yields the protein CASSEMAGGPGELFF. Together with reference TRBV25-1 and TRBJ2-2, the CDR3 gives the full variable domain: EADIYQTPRYLVIGTGKKITLECSQTMGHDKMYWYQQDPGMELHLIHYSYGVNSTEKGDLSSESTVSRIRTEHFPLTLESARPSHTSQYLCASSEMAGGPGELFFGEGSRLTVL.

With regard to this clone: One end of the junction is discordant with germline, which a read error may explain. This chain links TRBV29-1 with TRBJ1-2, with D unclear. Germline loops: CDR1 SQVTM, CDR2 ANQGSEA. The CDR3 has 11 residues. The CDR3 loop reads CSAREIYVYTF. Written as DNA, the CDR3 is TGCAGCGCCCGGGAGATATATGTCTACACCTTC.

The rearrangement links TRBV29-1 to TRBJ1-1, with D uncertain. Germline CDR1 SQVTM, CDR2 ANQGSEA. V dropped 1 base and J dropped 5 bases, with 11 bases sitting between them. The CDR3 spans 13 residues. CDR3 DNA: TGCAGCGTTGAAGGTGGCCTTGTAACTGAAGCTTTCTTT. The encoded protein is CSVEGGLVTEAFF.

The chain carries TRBV7-8 and TRBJ1-2, with D perhaps TRBD1 (5 bases). Per germline, CDR1 SGHVS and CDR2 FQNEAQ. CDR3 length: 13 amino acids. The V gene lost 3 bases and the J gene lost 8 bases, with 13 bases spanning the gap. CDR3 region: CASSFAGLGGYTF. In DNA form, the CDR3 reads TGTGCCAGCAGCTTCGCGGGGCTGGGAGGCTACACCTTC.

V usage is TRBV21-1 and J usage is TRBJ1-3; whether TRBD1, the table's D call, matches the DNA was not checked. TRBV21-1 is a pseudogene. The CDR3 extends over 16 amino acids. The CDR3: CASSRPQGCAGNTIYF. The CDR3 DNA follows: TGTGCCAGCAGCAGACCACAGGGTTGTGCTGGAAACACCATATATTTT.

In its sample, this clone was seen once. V gene TRBV2 combines with J gene TRBJ1-1; D call uncertain. This CDR3 is 14 amino acids long. Germline loops: CDR1 SNHLY, CDR2 FYNNEI. The V and J ends lost 6 bases and 1 base respectively, with 12 bases between them. CDR3 in DNA: TGTGCCAGCAGAACCCCTGGCTGGAACACTGAAGCTTTCTTT. Amino acids: CASRTPGWNTEAFF.

The chain is built from TRBV7-9 and TRBJ2-5; possibly TRBD2 for D (6 bases). V was shortened by 5 bases and J by 2 bases, with 15 bases between the two germline ends. The CDR3 is 15 amino acids. Germline V gene lookup returns CDR1 SEHNR and CDR2 FQNEAQ (reference sequence). CDR3 amino acids: CASSLDRSGQETQYF. CDR3 coding DNA: TGTGCCAGCAGCCTAGATCGTAGCGGTCAAGAGACCCAGTACTTC.

The V and J genes are TRBV10-3 and TRBJ2-2; 15 positions match TRBD2. With 3 bases clipped from V and 7 bases from J, the junction kept 15 bases outside the gene matches. This CDR3 has 20 residues. The germline CDR1 and CDR2 sequences are ENHRY and SYGVKD. The CDR3 DNA sequence: TGTGCCATCAGTGACCTCGAGAAAGGACTAGCGGGAGGGGTTGTCGGGGAGCTGTTTTTT. Translated: CAISDLEKGLAGGVVGELFF.

The sample holds a few counts of this clone. The chain is built from TRBV5-1 and TRBJ1-5; 8 bases map to TRBD1. Trimming at V came to 3 bases and at J to 1 base, leaving 3 bases not matched to a gene. The CDR3 is 15 amino acids. The germline gives CDR1 SGHRS, CDR2 YFSETQ. CDR3 in DNA: TGCGCCAGCAGCTGGACAGGGAGAAGCAATCAGCCCCAGCATTTT. As protein: CASSWTGRSNQPQHF.

The rearrangement uses TRBV20-1 and TRBJ2-1, with D perhaps matching TRBD2 (5 bases). CDR1 DFQATT and CDR2 SNEGSKA come from the germline V gene (reference sequence). Trimming took off 3 bases at V and 12 bases at J, with 9 bases between the two ends. The CDR3 is 10 residues long. CDR3 residues: CSASLRGQFF. CDR3 nucleotides: TGCAGTGCTAGTCTACGGGGGCAGTTCTTC.